This TCR beta chain was retrieved from a study of shared clonotypes between healthy human individuals. Assay execution took place at the deep level. Several immunoSEQ plates received, in even portions, the genomic DNA of each subset. The assay was immunoSEQ multiplex PCR, and TCRdb's table has in-frame clones only and misses some. The sample includes about 2 million clones, 85% to 95% of them seen just once. This clone has just a few counts. V shed 4 bases, J shed 5 bases, and the junction held 5 bases outside the gene matches. This CDR3 spans 14 amino acids. In germline, CDR1 is WNHNN, CDR2 SYGVQD (reference sequence).

The sequence came from a man younger than 35 in good health. J is TRBJ1-5 and V is TRBV10-1; 7 nucleotides align to TRBD1. The sample comprised naive CD4+ T cells sorted from blood. Subset denoted: CD45RA+ positively selected. The DNA of the CDR3 is TGCGCCAGCAGTGCTGGGACAGTCGATCAGCCCCAGCATTTT. It encodes CASSAGTVDQPQHF.